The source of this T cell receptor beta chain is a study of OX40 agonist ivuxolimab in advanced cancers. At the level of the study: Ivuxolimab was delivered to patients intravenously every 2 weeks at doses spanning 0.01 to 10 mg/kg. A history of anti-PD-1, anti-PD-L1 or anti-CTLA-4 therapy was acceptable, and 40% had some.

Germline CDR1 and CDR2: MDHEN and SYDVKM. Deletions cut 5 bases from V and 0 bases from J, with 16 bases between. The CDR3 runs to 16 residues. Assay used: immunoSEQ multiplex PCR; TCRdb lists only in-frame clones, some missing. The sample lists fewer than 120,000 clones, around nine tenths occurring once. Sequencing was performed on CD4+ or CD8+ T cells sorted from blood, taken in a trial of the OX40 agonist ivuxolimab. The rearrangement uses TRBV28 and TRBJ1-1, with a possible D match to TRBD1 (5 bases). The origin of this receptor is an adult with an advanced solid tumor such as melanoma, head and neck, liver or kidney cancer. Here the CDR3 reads CASSIHGDSMNTEAFF. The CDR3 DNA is TGTGCCAGCAGTATCCACGGCGACAGCATGAACACTGAAGCTTTCTTT.